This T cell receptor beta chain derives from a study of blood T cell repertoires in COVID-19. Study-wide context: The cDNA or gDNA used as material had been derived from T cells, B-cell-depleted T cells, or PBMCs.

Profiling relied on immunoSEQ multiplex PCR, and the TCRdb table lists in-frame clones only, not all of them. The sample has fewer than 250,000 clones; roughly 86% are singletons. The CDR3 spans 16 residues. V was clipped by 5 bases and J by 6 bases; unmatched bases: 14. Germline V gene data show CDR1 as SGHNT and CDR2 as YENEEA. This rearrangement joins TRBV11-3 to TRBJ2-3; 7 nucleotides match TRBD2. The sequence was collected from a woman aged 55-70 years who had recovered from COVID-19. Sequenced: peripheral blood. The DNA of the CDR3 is TGTGCCAGCAGCCGGAGCCTCGGACTAGTCTCCGATACGCAGTATTTT. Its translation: CASSRSLGLVSDTQYF.